A single sample gave rise to the 8 T cell receptor beta chains below, sequenced in a study of cytomegalovirus exposure and HLA in healthy donors. Primers for the PCR totalled 60 Vbeta and 13 Jbeta. Clones were sequenced by immunoSEQ multiplex PCR, and TCRdb holds only the in-frame ones, with some missing. The sample carries about 140,000 clones, about three quarters recorded once. Sequenced sample: PBMCs. All receptors come from a female donor in good health and CMV-seronegative.

In this sample, this clone turned up a few times. The chain recombines TRBV6-1 with TRBJ1-4; possibly TRBD1 for D (6 bases). Germline V gives CDR1 MNHNS, CDR2 SASEGT. The CDR3 loop spans 12 amino acids. Trimming shortened V by 6 bases and J by 6 bases, and 8 bases separated the two germline ends. The CDR3 loop is CASRGHDEKLFF. The CDR3 coding sequence is TGTGCCAGCAGGGGACATGATGAAAAACTGTTTTTT.

The chain has TRBV7-2 and TRBJ2-7, with D possibly TRBD2 on 6 matching bases. V lost 4 bases to trimming and J lost 0 bases, with 13 bases between them. Per the germline V gene, CDR1 is SGHTA and CDR2 is FQGNSA. The CDR3 sequence is 15 residues long. The CDR3 bases are TGTGCCAGCAGCTACGGGGGAAGCCTCTCCTACGAGCAGTACTTC. Translated: CASSYGGSLSYEQYF.

The chain carries TRBV18 and TRBJ1-5; the match to TRBD1 covers 7 bases. Germline CDR1 is KGHSH and CDR2 is LQKENI. J lost 7 bases, V lost 2 bases, and 8 bases had no gene match. CDR3 length: 15 amino acids. CDR3 amino acids: CASSPGDRVMQPQHF. The CDR3 region has the DNA TGTGCCAGCTCACCAGGAGACAGGGTAATGCAGCCCCAGCATTTT.

A remark on this clone: The same CDR3 arises from other DNA sequences in this sample as well. The chain links TRBV27 to TRBJ2-7; D remains unclear. Trimming removed 0 bases from V and 4 bases from J, with 7 bases in between. There are 13 residues in the CDR3. The germline gives CDR1 MNHEY, CDR2 SMNVEV (reference sequence). The CDR3 loop reads CASSLSSGYEQYF. CDR3 coding DNA: TGTGCCAGCAGTTTATCTTCCGGTTACGAGCAGTACTTC.

The chain has TRBV6-5 and TRBJ2-1, with 8 positions matching TRBD2. V shed 8 bases, J shed 4 bases, and the junction held 7 bases outside the gene matches. This CDR3 comprises 14 residues. Per the germline V gene, CDR1 is MNHEY and CDR2 is SVGAGI. CDR3 loop: CASAGGTLYNEQFF. CDR3 sequence (DNA): TGTGCCAGCGCGGGGGGTACCCTATACAATGAGCAGTTCTTC.

The chain joins TRBV6-5 to TRBJ2-1; D perhaps matches TRBD2 (6 bases). The CDR3 runs 14 residues. Germline V gene sequence: CDR1 MNHEY, CDR2 SVGAGI. V was pared by 7 bases and J by 5 bases, with 15 bases between. In DNA, the CDR3 is TGTGCCAGCAAGGCGGGATATTCAAACAATGAGCAGTTCTTC. This gives the protein CASKAGYSNNEQFF.

The J gene is TRBJ2-3, the V gene TRBV5-1; D ambiguous. Trimming cost V 0 bases and J 1 base, with 12 bases left between them. The CDR3 totals 16 residues. Germline loops: CDR1 SGHRS, CDR2 YFSETQ. In DNA form, the CDR3 reads TGCGCCAGCAGCTTGGAAGTGAGCGTGGGCACAGATACGCAGTATTTT. Its protein is CASSLEVSVGTDTQYF.

V and J are TRBV29-1 and TRBJ1-4; 8 bases fit TRBD1. V dropped 6 bases and J dropped 8; count of bases not matched to a gene: 11. In germline, CDR1 is SQVTM, CDR2 ANQGSEA. There are 14 residues in the CDR3. CDR3 sequence (DNA): TGCAGCGTAGGGACAGGCGGGGTGAGAGAAAAACTGTTTTTT. This codes for CSVGTGGVREKLFF.